The 32 T cell receptor beta chains below come from one sample, sequenced in a study of T cell changes during pregnancy in multiple sclerosis. Only in-frame clones appear in the TCRdb table, and some are missing; sequencing was by immunoSEQ multiplex PCR. The table shows approximately 100,000 clones, with around 90% occurring only once. Here the sequenced sample was peripheral blood, taken after pregnancy. The source is a female donor in good health, enrolled as a control in a pregnancy study.

This clone was picked up many times. The chain couples TRBV6-4 to TRBJ2-1; 7 positions agree with TRBD2. The ends lost 6 bases at V and 8 bases at J; junction bases unmatched: 13. The germline gives CDR1 MRHNA, CDR2 SNTAGT. The length of the CDR3 is 15 residues. CDR3 in DNA: TGTGCCAGCAGCCCACGGGGAGGGTCTGGGGATGAGCAGTTCTTC. It translates to CASSPRGGSGDEQFF.

The chain is built from TRBV5-6 and TRBJ1-2; no clear D gene. CDR3 size: 14 residues. The germline V gene has CDR1 SGHDT and CDR2 YYEEEE. Trimming shortened V by 3 bases and J by 3 bases, and 12 bases separated the two germline ends. The DNA for the CDR3 is TGTGCCAGCAGCTCGGCGTACGGGTACTATGGCTACACCTTC. Protein sequence: CASSSAYGYYGYTF.

The chain is built from TRBV6-4 and TRBJ2-3; the D gene is possibly TRBD2 (7 bases). The CDR3 is 16 residues long. V was shortened by 3 bases and J by 1 base, with 14 bases between the two germline ends. Germline lookup yields CDR1 MRHNA and CDR2 SNTAGT. CDR3 sequence (DNA): TGTGCCAGCAGTGAGGAATTAGGGGGGGGCACAGATACGCAGTATTTT. This translates into CASSEELGGGTDTQYF.

The J gene is TRBJ1-1, the V gene TRBV18; TRBD1 agrees at 8 bases. After removal of 3 bases from V and 6 bases from J, the junction contained 6 bases not matched to a gene. Per germline, CDR1 KGHSH and CDR2 LQKENI. This CDR3 contains 14 residues. Here the CDR3 reads CASSPLDRGAEAFF. Here the CDR3 DNA reads TGTGCCAGCTCACCCCTAGACAGGGGCGCTGAAGCTTTCTTT.

The J gene is TRBJ2-5, the V gene TRBV2; 8 positions match TRBD2. Germline CDR1 is SNHLY and CDR2 is FYNNEI. The CDR3 length is 12 residues. V shed 5 bases, J shed 4 bases, and the junction held 0 bases outside the gene matches. CDR3 coding DNA: TGTGCCAGCAGTAGCGGGAGAGAGACCCAGTACTTC. It translates to CASSSGRETQYF.

The rearrangement links TRBV5-1 to TRBJ2-1, with TRBD2 matching over 9 bases. Trimming took 4 bases from V and 1 from J; bases not matched to a gene: 9. Per the germline V gene, CDR1 is SGHRS and CDR2 is YFSETQ. The CDR3 sequence is 17 residues long. CDR3 sequence (DNA): TGCGCCAGCAGCGGGAGTAGCGGGGGAGGGTCCTACAATGAGCAGTTCTTC. Translating it yields CASSGSSGGGSYNEQFF.

The J gene is TRBJ2-1, the V gene TRBV7-6, with 8 bases matching TRBD2. Trimming cost V 1 base and J 10 bases; bases outside gene matches: 6. The CDR3 has 14 amino acids. Per the germline V gene, CDR1 is SGHVS and CDR2 is FNYEAQ. CDR3 sequence (DNA): TGTGCCAGCAGCTTAGGCGGGGGGCCTAACGAGCAGTTCTTC. Its translation: CASSLGGGPNEQFF. Filled out from reference TRBV7-6 and TRBJ2-1, the complete variable domain reads GAGVSQSPRYKVTKRGQDVALRCDPISGHVSLYWYRQALGQGPEFLTYFNYEAQQDKSGLPNDRFSAERPEGSISTLTIQRTEQRDSAMYRCASSLGGGPNEQFFGPGTRLTVL.

The chain employs TRBV6-1 and TRBJ1-5; TRBD1 aligns across 10 bases. The V gene's germline CDR1 is MNHNS and CDR2 SASEGT. The V and J ends lost 4 bases and 6 bases, in that order; junction bases with no gene match: 15. The CDR3 is made up of 18 amino acids. CDR3 region: CASSGIIRQGARGQPQHF. The CDR3 nucleotides are TGTGCCAGCAGTGGGATTATTCGACAGGGGGCGAGGGGTCAGCCCCAGCATTTT.

This clone was observed a single time. The genes are TRBV5-1 and TRBJ1-5, with D perhaps matching TRBD1 (5 bases). The CDR3 length is 15 residues. CDR1 SGHRS and CDR2 YFSETQ come from the germline V gene. V gave up 7 bases and J gave up 4 bases, with 18 bases separating them. The CDR3 loop is CASRLWFGANQPQHF. The CDR3 nucleotides read TGCGCCAGCCGATTATGGTTTGGGGCGAATCAGCCCCAGCATTTT.

This clone was seen a single time. The rearrangement uses TRBV5-4 and TRBJ2-3; TRBD1 might be the D (6 bases). From germline, CDR1 is SGHNT and CDR2 YYREEE (reference sequence). CDR3 length: 14 residues. Trimming shortened V by 4 bases and J by 4 bases, and 13 bases separated the two germline ends. The CDR3 nucleotides are TGTGCCAGCAGCCATACAGGGCGGGCAGATACGCAGTATTTT. Protein: CASSHTGRADTQYF. Drawing the rest from reference TRBV5-4 and TRBJ2-3, the complete variable domain is ETGVTQSPTHLIKTRGQQVTLRCSSQSGHNTVSWYQQALGQGPQFIFQYYREEENGRGNFPPRFSGLQFPNYSSELNVNALELDDSALYLCASSHTGRADTQYFGPGTRLTVL.

This sequence joins TRBV2 and TRBJ1-3; the D gene is possibly TRBD1 (6 bases). There are 16 residues in the CDR3. V lost 5 bases and J lost 0, with 14 bases in between. Looked up from germline, CDR1 is SNHLY and CDR2 is FYNNEI. The CDR3 DNA reads TGTGCCAGCAGTCCGTACGTGGGGGCCTCTGGAAACACCATATATTTT. Its translation: CASSPYVGASGNTIYF.

V gene TRBV11-3 combines with J gene TRBJ2-3; D is unresolved. V was pared by 5 bases and J by 1 base, with 7 bases between. Looked up from germline, CDR1 is SGHNT and CDR2 is YENEEA. The CDR3 runs 13 residues. DNA for the CDR3: TGTGCCAGCAGCCCGCTAGGCACAGATACGCAGTATTTT. Protein sequence: CASSPLGTDTQYF.

This chain links TRBV28 with TRBJ2-2, with 11 bases aligning to TRBD2. Germline-derived CDR1 and CDR2 are MDHEN and SYDVKM. CDR3 length: 15 residues. With 8 bases clipped from V and 7 bases from J, the junction kept 9 bases outside the gene matches. CDR3 DNA: TGTGCCAGCGCGGCTAGCGGGAGGTTTGGCGGGGAGCTGTTTTTT. It yields the protein CASAASGRFGGELFF.

The rearrangement uses TRBV10-3 and TRBJ1-2, with D unclear. This CDR3 comprises 16 residues. With 3 bases removed from V and 5 bases from J, the gap between germline ends came to 19 bases. Germline assignment: CDR1 ENHRY and CDR2 SYGVKD. CDR3 DNA sequence: TGTGCCATCAGTGAAGGAGGGCCTCGCCCCCCATATGGCTACACCTTC. Protein: CAISEGGPRPPYGYTF.

This clone appeared once. This rearrangement joins TRBV19 to TRBJ2-7; the match to TRBD2 covers 8 bases. The CDR3 has 15 amino acids. CDR1 is LNHDA, CDR2 SQIVND, per germline (reference sequence). V shed 2 bases, J shed 7 bases, and the junction held 10 bases outside the gene matches. The CDR3: CASSIRGGRQREQYF. CDR3 bases: TGTGCCAGTAGTATACGGGGGGGCCGGCAAAGGGAGCAGTACTTC.

The rearrangement uses TRBV29-1 and TRBJ2-7; TRBD1 matches at 7 bases. V gave up 1 base and J gave up 4 bases; unmatched junction bases: 7. Germline values: CDR1 SQVTM, CDR2 ANQGSEA. This CDR3 is built from 14 residues. CDR3 sequence reads: CSVEARQGNYEQYF. DNA of the CDR3: TGCAGCGTTGAAGCTCGACAGGGAAATTACGAGCAGTACTTC.

The chain links TRBV10-2 to TRBJ1-5; 9 nucleotides line up with TRBD1. V lost 8 bases to trimming and J lost 3 bases; unmatched junction nucleotides: 8. Germline CDR1 is WSHSY and CDR2 is SAAADI. The CDR3 runs 15 residues. The CDR3 nucleotides are TGCGCCAGCCGATTTGGGACAGGGACCAATCAGCCCCAGCATTTT. This sequence encodes CASRFGTGTNQPQHF.

The chain carries TRBV27 and TRBJ2-2; 7 bases are shared with TRBD2. V dropped 7 bases and J dropped 0; count of bases not matched to a gene: 5. Germline CDR1 is MNHEY and CDR2 is SMNVEV (reference sequence). The CDR3 consists of 15 residues. The CDR3 region is CASTWGGSNTGELFF. The CDR3, as DNA: TGTGCCAGCACGTGGGGGGGGTCGAACACCGGGGAGCTGTTTTTT.

V usage is TRBV5-6 and J usage is TRBJ1-2; D is ambiguous. CDR3 size: 13 residues. Trimming stripped 2 bases from V and 8 bases from J, with 13 bases between. Looked up from germline, CDR1 is SGHDT and CDR2 is YYEEEE. The CDR3 nucleotides are TGTGCCAGCAGCTTAAAAACATCCGTAGGCTACACCTTC. Amino acids: CASSLKTSVGYTF.

This clone occurred once. The chain carries TRBV18 and TRBJ1-5; 7 bases fit TRBD1. Per germline, CDR1 KGHSH and CDR2 LQKENI. This CDR3 is built from 14 residues. Trimming cost V 5 bases and J 4 bases; bases outside gene matches: 5. The CDR3 protein is CASSEAGQNQPQHF. The CDR3 DNA reads TGTGCCAGCTCAGAGGCGGGACAGAATCAGCCCCAGCATTTT. Full variable domain (outside the CDR3, taken from reference TRBV18 and TRBJ1-5): NAGVMQNPRHLVRRRGQEARLRCSPMKGHSHVYWYRQLPEEGLKFMVYLQKENIIDESGMPKERFSAEFPKEGPSILRIQQVVRGDSAAYFCASSEAGQNQPQHFGDGTRLSIL.

This rearrangement joins TRBV4-2 to TRBJ2-1; 8 nucleotides agree with TRBD2. The CDR3 sequence is 16 residues long. V dropped 0 bases and J dropped 10; count of bases not matched to a gene: 11. Germline V gene data show CDR1 as LGHNA and CDR2 as YNFKEQ. The CDR3 sequence is CASSQDLGGARKEQFF. The DNA for the CDR3 is TGTGCCAGCAGCCAAGATCTCGGGGGGGCAAGAAAAGAGCAGTTCTTC.

This chain joins TRBV6-5 and TRBJ2-5, with D perhaps TRBD2 (5 bases). This CDR3 is built from 13 residues. V dropped 6 bases and J dropped 1 base, with 9 bases sitting between them. Germline V lookup: CDR1 MNHEY, CDR2 SVGAGI. The CDR3 DNA follows: TGTGCCAGCAGCGGGGTGGTCCAAGAGACCCAGTACTTC. Protein sequence: CASSGVVQETQYF.

J is TRBJ1-1 and V is TRBV6-1, with D unresolved. V was trimmed by 10 bases and J by 1 base, leaving 16 bases between them. The germline CDR1 and CDR2 sequences are MNHNS and SASEGT. The CDR3 is 14 amino acids. Written as DNA, the CDR3 is TGTGCCACGGGTGGTCGCTCCGGGAACACTGAAGCTTTCTTT. This sequence encodes CATGGRSGNTEAFF.

J is TRBJ1-1 and V is TRBV27; 8 nucleotides line up with TRBD1. CDR1 MNHEY and CDR2 SMNVEV come from the germline V gene (reference sequence). Unmatched junction bases numbered 8, after V lost 6 bases and J lost 5 bases. The CDR3 is made up of 14 amino acids. CDR3 protein: CASRAGGRGTEAFF. Written as DNA, the CDR3 is TGTGCCAGCAGGGCAGGGGGCAGAGGGACTGAAGCTTTCTTT.

The J gene is TRBJ1-1, the V gene TRBV19; 7 nucleotides align to TRBD1. In germline, CDR1 is LNHDA, CDR2 SQIVND (reference sequence). Germline trimming cut 3 bases from V and 8 bases from J; bases unmatched to any gene: 6. The CDR3 covers 13 residues. The CDR3 bases are TGTGCCAGTAGTATTACACAGGGGTCGGAAGCTTTCTTT. Its protein is CASSITQGSEAFF.

The genes are TRBV30 and TRBJ1-2; no clear D gene. The CDR3 loop spans 12 amino acids. Germline V gives CDR1 GTSNPN, CDR2 SVGIG (reference sequence). Trimming cost V 0 bases and J 4 bases, with 6 bases left between them. CDR3 loop: CAWSVSVYGYTF. CDR3 in DNA: TGTGCCTGGAGTGTGTCGGTCTATGGCTACACCTTC. Variable domain in full (rest from reference TRBV30 and TRBJ1-2): SQTIHQWPATLVQPVGSPLSLECTVEGTSNPNLYWYRQAAGRGLQLLFYSVGIGQISSEVPQNLSASRPQDRQFILSSKKLLLSDSGFYLCAWSVSVYGYTFGSGTRLTVV.

The genes are TRBV10-2 and TRBJ2-5; 10 nucleotides agree with TRBD1. Germline CDR1 reads WSHSY; CDR2 reads SAAADI. The CDR3 spans 15 residues. The J segment lost 6 bases and the V segment lost 2 bases, leaving 6 bases of the junction unmatched. The CDR3 sequence is CASSEGQGVKKTQYF. The CDR3 DNA sequence: TGCGCCAGCAGTGAGGGACAGGGGGTAAAGAAGACCCAGTACTTC.

The V gene is TRBV5-6, the J gene TRBJ2-5; perhaps TRBD2 as D (6 bases). Germline CDR1 and CDR2: SGHDT and YYEEEE. V was clipped by 0 bases and J by 5 bases, with 11 bases between them. This CDR3 contains 14 residues. CDR3 nucleotide sequence: TGTGCCAGCAGCTTGGGGCACGGAGGGGAGACCCAGTACTTC. Its translation: CASSLGHGGETQYF. Full variable domain (missing parts from reference TRBV5-6 and TRBJ2-5): DAGVTQSPTHLIKTRGQQVTLRCSPKSGHDTVSWYQQALGQGPQFIFQYYEEEERQRGNFPDRFSGHQFPNYSSELNVNALLLGDSALYLCASSLGHGGETQYFGPGTRLLVL.

This chain joins TRBV4-1 and TRBJ2-1, with 8 bases fitting TRBD1. CDR1 and CDR2 (germline): MGHRA, YSYEKL. The CDR3 totals 15 residues. J gave up 0 bases and V 7 bases, and 5 bases lay outside the gene matches. The CDR3 loop is CASKDRASSYNEQFF. In DNA form, the CDR3 reads TGCGCCAGCAAGGACAGGGCGAGCTCCTACAATGAGCAGTTCTTC.

V and J are TRBV15 and TRBJ2-5, with 12 bases that match TRBD2. The CDR3 sequence is 17 residues long. The germline CDR1 and CDR2 sequences are LNHNV and YYDKDF (reference sequence). The trim removed 1 base at V and 2 bases at J, leaving 5 bases unmatched. In nucleotides, the CDR3 is TGTGCCACCAGCAGAGGTAAACTAGCGGGAGGACAAGAGACCCAGTACTTC. Amino acids: CATSRGKLAGGQETQYF.

The CDR3, as DNA: TGTGCCAGTACAGGGGACCTTGAAGCTTTCTTT. It codes for CASTGDLEAFF. This chain uses TRBV6-1 with TRBJ1-1; 7 bases match TRBD1. The germline V gene has CDR1 MNHNS and CDR2 SASEGT. This CDR3 region has 11 residues. V was clipped by 9 bases and J by 7 bases; unmatched bases: 5.

The CDR3 region has the DNA TGTGCCAGCAGCCTCACAGGAACCGGGGAGCTGTTTTTT. It specifies CASSLTGTGELFF. This chain uses TRBV7-3 with TRBJ2-2; possible D gene TRBD1, 5 bases. With 5 bases removed from V and 5 bases from J, the gap between germline ends came to 9 bases. Germline CDR1 reads SGHTA; CDR2 reads FQGTGA. This CDR3 spans 13 amino acids.